This T cell receptor (beta chain) derives from a study of cytomegalovirus exposure and HLA in healthy donors. Clones were sequenced by immunoSEQ multiplex PCR, and TCRdb holds only the in-frame ones, with some missing. The table shows tens of thousands of clones, with about 85% occurring only once. This CDR3 is built from 15 residues. In germline, CDR1 is MNHEY, CDR2 SMNVEV (reference sequence). The V and J ends lost 2 bases and 6 bases, in that order; junction bases with no gene match: 9. Sequencing input: PBMCs. The V gene is TRBV27, the J gene TRBJ1-1; 7 positions match TRBD1. The TCR comes from a man aged 25 to 45 in good health and CMV-seronegative. The chain's CDR3 is CASSLGTAPVAEAFF. The CDR3 DNA reads as TGTGCCAGCAGTTTAGGGACAGCCCCTGTGGCTGAAGCTTTCTTT.